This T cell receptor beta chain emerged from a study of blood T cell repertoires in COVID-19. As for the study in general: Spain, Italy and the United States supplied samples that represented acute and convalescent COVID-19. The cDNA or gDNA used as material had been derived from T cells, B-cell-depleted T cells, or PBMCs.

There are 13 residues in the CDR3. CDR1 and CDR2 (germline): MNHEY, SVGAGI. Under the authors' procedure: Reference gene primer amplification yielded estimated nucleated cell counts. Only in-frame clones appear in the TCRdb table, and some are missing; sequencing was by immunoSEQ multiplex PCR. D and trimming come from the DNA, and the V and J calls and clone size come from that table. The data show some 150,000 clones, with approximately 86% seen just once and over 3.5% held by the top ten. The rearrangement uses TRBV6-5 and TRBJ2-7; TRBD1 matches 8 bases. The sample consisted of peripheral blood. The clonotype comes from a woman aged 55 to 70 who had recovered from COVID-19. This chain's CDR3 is CAAGTGYTYEQYF. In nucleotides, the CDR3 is TGTGCAGCTGGGACAGGCTACACCTACGAGCAGTACTTC.